This entry is about one TCR beta chain. Its antigen is still unknown. The data are from a study of T cells after yellow fever vaccination. Study-level findings and limits: Compared with primary, the secondary response was weaker and peaked at day 5, not 15. Post-booster repertoires again held most primary-vaccination clones (roughly 96% CD4, about 88% CD8).

TCR cDNA was made by 5'RACE template switching, adding a universal primer site and UMIs. Each CDR3 protein gets one entry after TCRdb re-called the 5' RACE reads with MiXCR. The data hold approximately 550,000 distinct CDR3 sequences, with around 21% observed a single time. The CDR3 runs 16 residues. V was pared by 4 bases and J by 3 bases, with 16 bases between. Germline values: CDR1 KGHSY, CDR2 FQNENV. The V call is TRBV16, the J call TRBJ2-1; perhaps TRBD1 as D (6 bases). Sequences were derived from PBMCs, sampled 15 days after the yellow fever booster vaccination. The TCR comes from a man aged 30 to 45 who received the YFV17D yellow fever vaccine. The CDR3 spells CASSLRGSDYYNEQFF. DNA for the CDR3: TGTGCCAGCAGCCTTAGGGGGTCCGACTACTACAATGAGCAGTTCTTC.